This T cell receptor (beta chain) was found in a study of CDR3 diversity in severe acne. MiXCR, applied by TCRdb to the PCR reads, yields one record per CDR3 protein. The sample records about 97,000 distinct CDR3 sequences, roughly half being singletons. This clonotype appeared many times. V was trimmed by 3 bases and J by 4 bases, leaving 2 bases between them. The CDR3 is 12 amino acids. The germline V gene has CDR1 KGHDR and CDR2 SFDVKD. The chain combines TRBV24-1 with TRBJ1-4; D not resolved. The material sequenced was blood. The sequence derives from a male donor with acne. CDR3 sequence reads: CATSDLNEKLFF. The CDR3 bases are TGTGCCACCAGTGATCTTAATGAAAAACTGTTTTTT.